This T cell receptor (beta chain) is drawn from a study of control samples from healthy donors and cancer patients. The table came from immunoSEQ multiplex PCR; TCRdb's copy has only in-frame clones and leaves some out. The sample lists some 200,000 clones, approximately 92% occurring once. Germline CDR1 and CDR2: SGHDN and FVKESK. There are 14 residues in the CDR3. V was shortened by 2 bases and J by 4 bases, with 11 bases between the two germline ends. This chain uses TRBV14 with TRBJ1-2; unclear D gene. This receptor was identified in a man aged 18 to 29 in good health. Sample: blood. CDR3 protein: CASSQISRLYGYTF. CDR3 sequence (DNA): TGTGCCAGCAGCCAAATAAGTCGACTCTATGGCTACACCTTC.